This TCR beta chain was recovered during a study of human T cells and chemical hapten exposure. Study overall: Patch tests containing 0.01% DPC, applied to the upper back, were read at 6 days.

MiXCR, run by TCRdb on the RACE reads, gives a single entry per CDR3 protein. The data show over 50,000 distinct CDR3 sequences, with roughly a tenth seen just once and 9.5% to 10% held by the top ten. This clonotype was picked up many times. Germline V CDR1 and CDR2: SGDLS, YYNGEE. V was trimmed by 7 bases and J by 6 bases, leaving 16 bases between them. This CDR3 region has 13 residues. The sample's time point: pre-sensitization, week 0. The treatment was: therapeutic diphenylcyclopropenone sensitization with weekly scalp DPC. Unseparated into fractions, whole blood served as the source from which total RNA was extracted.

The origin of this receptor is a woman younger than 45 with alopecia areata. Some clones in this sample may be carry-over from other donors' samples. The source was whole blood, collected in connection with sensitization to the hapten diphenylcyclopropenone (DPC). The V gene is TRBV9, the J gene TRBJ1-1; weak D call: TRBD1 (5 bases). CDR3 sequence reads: CASGGGTSSEAFF. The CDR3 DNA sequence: TGTGCCAGCGGGGGGGGGACCTCGTCTGAAGCTTTCTTT.